This section outlines one TCR beta chain sequence together with its context. The sample belongs to a study of blood T cell repertoires in COVID-19. In the authors' workflow: Amplification of reference gene primers provided the estimated nucleated cell counts. Only in-frame clones appear in the TCRdb table, and some are missing; sequencing was by immunoSEQ multiplex PCR. V, J and clone size are taken as reported in that table, and D and trimming were inferred from the DNA itself. The table lists about 180,000 clones, about 85% of them singletons. Trimming took off 3 bases at V and 0 bases at J, with 9 bases between the two ends. Germline V gene lookup returns CDR1 LNHDA and CDR2 SQIVND (reference sequence). CDR3 length: 15 amino acids.

This TCR came from an elderly woman with acute or convalescent COVID-19. Source material: peripheral blood. V usage is TRBV19 and J usage is TRBJ2-1; D is ambiguous. The CDR3 loop is CASSIEHSSYNEQFF. The CDR3 DNA follows: TGTGCCAGTAGTATTGAACACAGCTCCTACAATGAGCAGTTCTTC.